Each of the 18 T cell receptor beta chains below was sequenced from the same sample in a study of monozygotic twins with inflammatory bowel disease. TCRdb re-called the 5' RACE reads and gives one entry per CDR3 protein, without DNA. The data show some 150,000 distinct CDR3 sequences, and the top ten clones hold roughly 2.4%. Sequencing input: blood. These receptors were obtained from a human donor with ulcerative colitis or Crohn's disease, or a healthy co-twin of an affected twin (not recorded which).

CDR3 in amino acids: CSARPLAPYEQYF. V usage is TRBV20-1 and J usage is TRBJ2-7; the TRBD2 assignment by TCRdb is unverifiable without DNA. From germline, CDR1 is DFQATT and CDR2 SNEGSKA (reference sequence). The CDR3 is made up of 13 amino acids.

The J gene is TRBJ2-2, the V gene TRBV25-1. From germline, CDR1 is MGHDK and CDR2 SYGVNS. The CDR3 covers 14 residues. CDR3 region: CASSRLMNTGELFF.

CDR3 residues: CASSIFPRTGGSEAFF. V usage is TRBV19 and J usage is TRBJ1-1; TCRdb lists TRBD1, though no DNA is available to test this call. This CDR3 is 16 amino acids long. The germline gives CDR1 LNHDA, CDR2 SQIVND (reference sequence). The full variable domain, its missing parts supplied by reference TRBV19 and TRBJ1-1, is DGGITQSPKYLFRKEGQNVTLSCEQNLNHDAMYWYRQDPGQGLRLIYYSQIVNDFQKGDIAEGYSVSREKKESFPLTVTSAQKNPTAFYLCASSIFPRTGGSEAFFGQGTRLTVV.

The chain joins TRBV7-2 to TRBJ2-3; without DNA, the TCRdb call of TRBD2 cannot be checked. Germline CDR1 and CDR2: SGHTA and FQGNSA. This CDR3 has 14 amino acids. CDR3 region: CASSWALGTDTQYF. The full variable domain, in which reference TRBV7-2 and TRBJ2-3 provide the parts outside the CDR3, is GAGVSQSPSNKVTEKGKDVELRCDPISGHTALYWYRQSLGQGLEFLIYFQGNSAPDKSGLPSDRFSAERTGGSVSTLTIQRTQQEDSAVYLCASSWALGTDTQYFGPGTRLTVL.

This chain's CDR3 is CASSQVAGTSGYEQYF. J is TRBJ2-7 and V is TRBV4-2; TCRdb returns TRBD2, unconfirmable since there is no DNA. CDR1 and CDR2 (germline): LGHNA, YNFKEQ. CDR3 size: 16 residues.

This chain joins TRBV7-2 and TRBJ2-3; TCRdb proposes TRBD2, but this gene call is untestable without DNA. From germline, CDR1 is SGHTA and CDR2 FQGNSA. This CDR3 contains 15 residues. CDR3 protein: CASSIGLGIGDTQYF.

The V and J genes are TRBV6-1 and TRBJ1-1; TCRdb gives TRBD1 as the D gene, but with no DNA this cannot be confirmed. The CDR3 runs to 14 residues. Germline assignment: CDR1 MNHNS and CDR2 SASEGT. CDR3 sequence: CASRKRALGTEAFF.

This sequence joins TRBV20-1 and TRBJ1-2; absent DNA, TCRdb's TRBD1 call cannot be checked. Germline CDR1 is DFQATT and CDR2 is SNEGSKA (reference sequence). This CDR3 contains 17 residues. CDR3 region: CSARERVLQAGRDGYTF.

V and J are TRBV20-1 and TRBJ1-5. Germline values: CDR1 DFQATT, CDR2 SNEGSKA (reference sequence). The CDR3 extends over 14 amino acids. This CDR3 is CSALAPQEVQPQHF.

The chain couples TRBV7-2 to TRBJ2-7; lacking DNA, the TRBD2 call made by TCRdb goes unchecked. The CDR3 contains 14 residues. Germline V gene sequence: CDR1 SGHTA, CDR2 FQGNSA. Here the CDR3 reads CASSWTSGRDEQYF.

The V call is TRBV7-2, the J call TRBJ2-3; the TCRdb D gene call, TRBD2, has no DNA to confirm it. Germline V gene sequence: CDR1 SGHTA, CDR2 FQGNSA. The CDR3 loop spans 15 amino acids. CDR3: CASSLGGGVTDTQYF.

The chain recombines TRBV20-1 with TRBJ2-1; TCRdb's D call of TRBD2 is untestable without DNA. This CDR3 spans 15 amino acids. Germline CDR1 reads DFQATT; CDR2 reads SNEGSKA (reference sequence). CDR3 sequence reads: CSAPRGLAGDHEQFF.

The V gene is TRBV7-2, the J gene TRBJ2-1; TCRdb's D gene call, TRBD1, goes unchecked for lack of DNA. Per germline, CDR1 SGHTA and CDR2 FQGNSA. The CDR3 is 16 amino acids. CDR3 sequence reads: CASSLAWTGGDNEQFF.

CDR3 protein: CSAIGQGENTEAFF. J is TRBJ1-1 and V is TRBV20-1; TCRdb outputs TRBD1, but without DNA this stays unchecked. This CDR3 comprises 14 residues. CDR1 and CDR2 from the germline V gene are DFQATT and SNEGSKA (reference sequence).

The chain recombines TRBV6-2 or TRBV6-3 with TRBJ2-1. Germline loops: CDR1 MNHEY, CDR2 SVGEGT. The CDR3 totals 12 residues. The CDR3 loop reads CASGSSYNEQFF.

The chain is built from TRBV15 and TRBJ2-2; TCRdb reports TRBD2, a call that lacks DNA to check it against. CDR3 length: 15 residues. CDR1 and CDR2 (germline): LNHNV, YYDKDF (reference sequence). CDR3 region: CATSRAEGHTGELFF.

This chain links TRBV11-2 with TRBJ2-5; TCRdb calls TRBD2, which cannot be checked without DNA. The CDR3 extends over 19 amino acids. Germline CDR1 SGHAT, CDR2 FQNNGV. Here the CDR3 reads CASSHTSFTSGGTGETQYF.

The J gene is TRBJ1-5, the V gene TRBV28. Germline assignment: CDR1 MDHEN and CDR2 SYDVKM. This CDR3 region has 15 residues. The CDR3 reads CASSLSASSNQPQHF.